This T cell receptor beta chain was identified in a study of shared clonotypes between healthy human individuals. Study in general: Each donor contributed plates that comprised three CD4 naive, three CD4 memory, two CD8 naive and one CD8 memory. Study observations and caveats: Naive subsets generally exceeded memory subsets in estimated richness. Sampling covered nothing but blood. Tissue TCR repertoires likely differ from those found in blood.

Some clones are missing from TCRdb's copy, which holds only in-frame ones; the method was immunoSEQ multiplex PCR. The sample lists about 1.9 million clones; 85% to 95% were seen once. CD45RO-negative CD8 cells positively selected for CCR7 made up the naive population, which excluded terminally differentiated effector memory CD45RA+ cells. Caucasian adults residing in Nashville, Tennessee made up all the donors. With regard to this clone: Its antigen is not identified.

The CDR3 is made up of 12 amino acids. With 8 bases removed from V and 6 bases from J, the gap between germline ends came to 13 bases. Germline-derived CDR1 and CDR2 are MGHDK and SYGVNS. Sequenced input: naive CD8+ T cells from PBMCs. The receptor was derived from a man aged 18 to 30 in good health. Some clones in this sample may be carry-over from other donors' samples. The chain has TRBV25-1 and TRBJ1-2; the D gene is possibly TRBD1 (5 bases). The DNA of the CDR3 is TGTGCCAGCCGGTCGTCGGGGGATGGCTACACCTTC. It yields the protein CASRSSGDGYTF.